These 29 T cell receptor beta chains came from one sample sequenced in a study of shared clonotypes between healthy human individuals. TCRdb's table, derived via immunoSEQ multiplex PCR, lists solely in-frame clones and lacks some. The repertoire holds 2 million to 3 million clones, approximately 93% seen once, with approximately 0.37% in the top ten. Sequenced input: naive CD4+ T cells from PBMCs. Subset denoted: CD45RA+ positively selected. The receptors were gathered from a man between 18 and 35 years old in good health. Some clones in this sample may be carry-over from other donors' samples.

This chain uses TRBV30 with TRBJ1-5; D is unresolved. The CDR3 covers 14 residues. Germline lookup yields CDR1 GTSNPN and CDR2 SVGIG (reference sequence). V lost 0 bases and J lost 5, with 11 bases in between. DNA of the CDR3: TGTGCCTGGAGTGTAAGGCCAGGCTATCAGCCCCAGCATTTT. Residues: CAWSVRPGYQPQHF.

This chain links TRBV11-2 with TRBJ1-2, with TRBD1 matching 12 bases. Germline CDR1 is SGHAT and CDR2 is FQNNGV. Trimming at V came to 5 bases and at J to 4 bases, leaving 8 bases not matched to a gene. CDR3 length: 16 amino acids. The CDR3 reads CASSPGTGGWVYGYTF. CDR3 nucleotide sequence: TGTGCCAGCAGCCCCGGGACAGGGGGCTGGGTCTATGGCTACACCTTC.

V is TRBV7-9 and J is TRBJ2-4, with D hard to call. Germline V CDR1 and CDR2: SEHNR, FQNEAQ (reference sequence). Deletions cut 6 bases from V and 8 bases from J, with 14 bases between. The CDR3 extends over 13 amino acids. The CDR3 coding sequence is TGTGCCAGCAGACGGACCCCAGGAGACATTCAGTACTTC. Amino acid sequence: CASRRTPGDIQYF. Together with reference TRBV7-9 and TRBJ2-4, the CDR3 gives the full variable domain: DTGVSQNPRHKITKRGQNVTFRCDPISEHNRLYWYRQTLGQGPEFLTYFQNEAQLEKSRLLSDRFSAERPKGSFSTLEIQRTEQGDSAMYLCASRRTPGDIQYFGAGTRLSVL.

The genes are TRBV6-1 and TRBJ1-1, with D unresolved. The germline CDR1 and CDR2 sequences are MNHNS and SASEGT. The CDR3 length is 11 residues. Trimming took 7 bases from V and 6 from J, leaving 9 bases between them. The CDR3, as DNA: TGTGCCAGCACGATTTTAGCTGAAGCTTTCTTT. This encodes CASTILAEAFF.

V and J are TRBV18 and TRBJ2-6; D uncertain. CDR1 is KGHSH, CDR2 LQKENI, per germline. The CDR3 contains 13 residues. Trimming shortened V by 3 bases and J by 3 bases, and 3 bases separated the two germline ends. The CDR3 DNA follows: TGTGCCAGCTCACCGGTTGGGGCCAACGTCCTGACTTTC. Translated, it gives CASSPVGANVLTF.

As DNA, the CDR3 is TGTGCCAGCAGTGAATCAAGGACAGTGGATGAAAAACTGTTTTTT. This gives the protein CASSESRTVDEKLFF. This sequence joins TRBV6-1 and TRBJ1-4; D is perhaps TRBD1 (6 bases). The CDR3 has 15 residues. V gave up 2 bases and J gave up 6 bases, with 13 bases separating them. Germline V CDR1 and CDR2: MNHNS, SASEGT.

The rearrangement links TRBV7-3 to TRBJ2-7; 9 positions match TRBD1. J was trimmed by 3 bases and V by 2 bases; bases with no gene match: 5. Per germline, CDR1 SGHTA and CDR2 FQGTGA. This CDR3 is 15 amino acids long. CDR3 amino acids: CASSLGTGIGYEQYF. As DNA, the CDR3 is TGTGCCAGCAGCTTAGGGACAGGGATAGGCTACGAGCAGTACTTC.

The chain links TRBV4-2 to TRBJ2-5; 13 bases fit TRBD2. Germline assignment: CDR1 LGHNA and CDR2 YNFKEQ. Losses at the gene ends were 6 bases for V and 5 bases for J; bases not matched to a gene: 6. The length of the CDR3 is 15 residues. CDR3 protein: CASSRGTSGTETQYF. CDR3 DNA sequence: TGTGCCAGCAGTCGTGGGACTAGCGGGACTGAGACCCAGTACTTC.

The chain recombines TRBV9 with TRBJ2-5, with TRBD1 matching over 12 bases. V was clipped by 3 bases and J by 5 bases; unmatched bases: 5. Germline CDR1 and CDR2: SGDLS and YYNGEE. The CDR3 extends over 15 amino acids. The CDR3 loop is CASSAGTGGRETQYF. The CDR3 DNA reads TGTGCCAGCAGCGCCGGGACAGGGGGCAGGGAGACCCAGTACTTC. The variable domain in full, completed from reference TRBV9 and TRBJ2-5, reads DSGVTQTPKHLITATGQRVTLRCSPRSGDLSVYWYQQSLDQGLQFLIQYYNGEERAKGNILERFSAQQFPDLHSELNLSSLELGDSALYFCASSAGTGGRETQYFGPGTRLLVL.

This clone was observed a few times. V is TRBV11-2 and J is TRBJ1-1, with D perhaps TRBD1 (5 bases). Germline assignment: CDR1 SGHAT and CDR2 FQNNGV. The length of the CDR3 is 13 residues. Trimming took off 2 bases at V and 6 bases at J, with 10 bases between the two ends. The CDR3 sequence: CASSLFMGAEAFF. Here the CDR3 DNA reads TGTGCCAGCAGCTTATTTATGGGGGCTGAAGCTTTCTTT. The full variable domain, with the rest looked up from reference TRBV11-2 and TRBJ1-1, is EAGVAQSPRYKIIEKRQSVAFWCNPISGHATLYWYQQILGQGPKLLIQFQNNGVVDDSQLPKDRFSAERLKGVDSTLKIQPAKLEDSAVYLCASSLFMGAEAFFGQGTRLTVV.

The V and J genes are TRBV6-1 and TRBJ1-5; no clear D gene. The V gene lost 4 bases and the J gene lost 3 bases, with 10 bases spanning the gap. Germline CDR1 is MNHNS and CDR2 is SASEGT. This CDR3 has 14 residues. CDR3 DNA: TGTGCCAGCAGTGTCGCGGGTTTCAATCAGCCCCAGCATTTT. Protein sequence: CASSVAGFNQPQHF.

This chain connects TRBV9 to TRBJ1-2, with a tentative D call TRBD1 (5 bases). This CDR3 has 16 residues. Germline loops: CDR1 SGDLS, CDR2 YYNGEE. V gave up 0 bases and J gave up 4 bases, with 16 bases separating them. CDR3 region: CASSVDPNLGGYGYTF. The DNA for the CDR3 is TGTGCCAGCAGCGTAGACCCAAACCTGGGGGGCTATGGCTACACCTTC.

This sequence joins TRBV6-5 and TRBJ1-2, with a weak D call TRBD1 (6 bases). Germline V lookup: CDR1 MNHEY, CDR2 SVGAGI. This CDR3 is built from 15 residues. Trimming removed 7 bases at V and 4 bases at J, with 19 bases between. CDR3 protein: CASTNQRGAGYGYTF. CDR3 coding DNA: TGTGCCAGCACCAACCAAAGGGGGGCTGGCTATGGCTACACCTTC.

A word on this clone: The junction and the germline gene differ at one end; a read error may be behind it. Other DNA sequences within the sample encode an identical CDR3. CDR3 protein: CSALGTDTQYF. CDR3 nucleotide sequence: TGCAGTGCTCTCGGCACGGATACGCAGTATTTT. The chain employs TRBV20-1 and TRBJ2-3; D unclear. Germline V CDR1 and CDR2: DFQATT, SNEGSKA (reference sequence). CDR3 size: 11 residues.

The chain uses TRBV2 and TRBJ2-1; 9 bases match TRBD1. The CDR3 runs to 15 residues. Germline CDR1 is SNHLY and CDR2 is FYNNEI. V lost 6 bases, J lost 4 bases, and 7 bases stayed unmatched. The CDR3 spells CASSRTGEWYNEQFF. As DNA, the CDR3 is TGTGCCAGCAGCAGGACAGGGGAATGGTACAATGAGCAGTTCTTC.

As concerns this clone: The same CDR3 also results from other DNA sequences found in this sample. This CDR3 is CASSLAAVYEQYF. CDR3 sequence (DNA): TGCGCCAGCAGCTTGGCGGCGGTCTACGAGCAGTACTTC. The J gene is TRBJ2-7, the V gene TRBV5-1; D not certain. V lost 0 bases and J lost 3, with 7 bases in between. The CDR3 spans 13 residues. Germline V gene data show CDR1 as SGHRS and CDR2 as YFSETQ.

The gene calls are TRBV5-4 and TRBJ2-7; D call uncertain. V gave up 0 bases and J gave up 7 bases, with 11 bases separating them. Germline V lookup: CDR1 SGHNT, CDR2 YYREEE (reference sequence). CDR3 length: 13 residues. The CDR3 loop is CASSLARLAEQYF. The CDR3 DNA reads TGTGCCAGCAGCTTGGCCCGACTGGCTGAGCAGTACTTC.

J is TRBJ2-7 and V is TRBV5-5, with 8 bases lining up with TRBD1. V was pared by 6 bases and J by 5 bases, with 19 bases of the junction left unmatched. The CDR3 spans 17 residues. Per the germline V gene, CDR1 is SGHKS and CDR2 is YYEKEE (reference sequence). The CDR3 here is CASTPVGQGTSGHEQYF. CDR3 in DNA: TGTGCCAGCACCCCCGTAGGACAGGGAACATCGGGACACGAGCAGTACTTC.

As to this clone: A read error may account for a junction end that differs from germline. The rearrangement uses TRBV7-9 and TRBJ1-2; D remains ambiguous. The CDR3 is made up of 13 amino acids. The germline CDR1 and CDR2 sequences are SEHNR and FQNEAQ (reference sequence). The CDR3 sequence: CASSLSEGRALYF. In DNA, the CDR3 is TGTGCCAGCAGCTTATCCGAAGGGAGGGCCCTTTATTTC.

Details on this clone: The same CDR3 is also encoded by other DNA sequences in this sample. The rearrangement joins TRBV6-5 to TRBJ2-7; 10 bases match TRBD1. The CDR3 consists of 15 residues. The germline V gene has CDR1 MNHEY and CDR2 SVGAGI. The ends lost 2 bases at V and 3 bases at J; junction bases unmatched: 4. The CDR3 nucleotides read TGTGCCAGCAGTTACCGGGACAGGGGCGGCTACGAGCAGTACTTC. Protein sequence: CASSYRDRGGYEQYF.

The rearrangement links TRBV4-2 to TRBJ1-5, with TRBD1 as a possible D gene (5 bases). V lost 4 bases and J lost 4, with 8 bases in between. Germline loops: CDR1 LGHNA, CDR2 YNFKEQ. CDR3 size: 13 residues. This CDR3 reads CASSPQGNQPQHF. CDR3 nucleotides: TGTGCCAGCAGCCCCCAGGGAAATCAGCCCCAGCATTTT.

The rearrangement uses TRBV28 and TRBJ1-1; no definite D call. V lost 7 bases and J lost 2, with 17 bases in between. Germline-derived CDR1 and CDR2 are MDHEN and SYDVKM. The CDR3 totals 15 residues. CDR3: CASTSLWVQNTEAFF. CDR3 DNA sequence: TGTGCCAGCACCTCACTCTGGGTCCAAAACACTGAAGCTTTCTTT.

V gene TRBV5-1 combines with J gene TRBJ2-7; perhaps TRBD2 as D (5 bases). The V and J ends lost 0 bases and 5 bases respectively, with 15 bases between them. This CDR3 has 15 amino acids. Germline CDR1 SGHRS, CDR2 YFSETQ. CDR3 amino acids: CASSLDGVFYDEQYF. The CDR3 DNA reads TGCGCCAGCAGCTTGGACGGGGTATTTTACGACGAGCAGTACTTC.

The chain uses TRBV9 and TRBJ1-1; D ambiguous. The CDR3 sequence is 14 residues long. The germline gives CDR1 SGDLS, CDR2 YYNGEE. Between the trimmed V and J ends, which lost 1 base and 2 bases, there was a span of 9 bases. As DNA, the CDR3 is TGTGCCAGCAGCGTAAGAGGTTATAACACTGAAGCTTTCTTT. As protein: CASSVRGYNTEAFF.

This chain links TRBV5-1 with TRBJ2-1; D not resolved. V was clipped by 3 bases and J by 9 bases, with 19 bases between them. Germline V gene data show CDR1 as SGHRS and CDR2 as YFSETQ. This CDR3 spans 15 amino acids. CDR3 DNA sequence: TGCGCCAGCAGCTCCGCCCTTTTGAACCCCACTGAGCAGTTCTTC. Translating it yields CASSSALLNPTEQFF.

The chain has TRBV4-1 and TRBJ2-5; a weak D match, TRBD1 (6 bases). V gave up 2 bases and J gave up 4 bases, with 11 bases separating them. The CDR3 covers 14 residues. Germline V gives CDR1 MGHRA, CDR2 YSYEKL. The CDR3, as DNA: TGCGCCAGCAGCCAACTGGCCAGGGGAGAGACCCAGTACTTC. This sequence encodes CASSQLARGETQYF.

The CDR3 spells CASSQGEWNTEAFF. The CDR3 nucleotides are TGCGCCAGCAGCCAGGGAGAATGGAACACTGAAGCTTTCTTT. The rearrangement uses TRBV4-1 and TRBJ1-1; D uncertain. There are 14 residues in the CDR3. CDR1 is MGHRA, CDR2 YSYEKL, per germline. V lost 3 bases and J 1 base, leaving 9 bases between the germline ends.

CDR3 sequence: CASSPLYRDGYTF. The CDR3 DNA is TGTGCCAGCAGCCCTCTTTACAGGGATGGCTACACCTTC. The rearrangement links TRBV4-2 to TRBJ1-2; TRBD1 is a possible D gene (6 bases). The CDR3 extends over 13 amino acids. The V gene lost 4 bases and the J gene lost 6 bases, with 12 bases spanning the gap. Looked up from germline, CDR1 is LGHNA and CDR2 is YNFKEQ.

The chain couples TRBV7-3 to TRBJ2-2; tentatively, D is TRBD1 or TRBD2 (6 bases each). The V end was cut by 4 bases, the J end by 6 bases, with 12 bases between. The CDR3 totals 14 residues. The germline CDR1 and CDR2 sequences are SGHTA and FQGTGA. As DNA, the CDR3 is TGTGCCAGCAGCTCAAAGGGGGGACCCGGGGAGCTGTTTTTT. This gives the protein CASSSKGGPGELFF.